Listed below are T cell receptor beta chains from one sample, sequenced in a study of shared clonotypes between healthy human individuals. Assay: immunoSEQ multiplex PCR; the TCRdb copy retains only in-frame clones and omits some. This repertoire shows approximately 1,500,000 clones, about 96% found once; its top ten account for approximately 1.1%. Material for sequencing was naive CD4+ T cells sorted from blood. These receptors all stem from a man between 25 and 39 years old in good health. Each CDR3 is given with its conserved first and last residue. A D gene is named only where the DNA matches it firmly. Clone size is shown for a subset of rows, as once, few, many or a class of expanded clone.

V	D	size	J	DNA	CDR3
TRBV30	.	.	TRBJ2-5	TGTGCCTGGAGCGCCGGGGGGACCCAGTACTTC	CAWSAGGTQYF
TRBV6-1	.	.	TRBJ2-1	TGTGCCAGCAGCCTCCCCGCAGGGGATGAGCAGTTCTTC	CASSLPAGDEQFF
TRBV18	.	.	TRBJ1-5	TGTGCCAGCTCACCGGGAGCCAATCAGCCCCAGCATTTT	CASSPGANQPQHF
TRBV28	.	.	TRBJ2-1	TGTGCCAGCAGTTTATTGGCTAGCAACAATGAGCAGTTCTTC	CASSLLASNNEQFF
TRBV5-1	.	.	TRBJ2-1	TGCGCCAGCAGCTTGACGGGAACCTCCTACAATGAGCAGTTCTTC	CASSLTGTSYNEQFF
TRBV9	TRBD1	.	TRBJ2-1	TGTGCCAGCAGCGTAGGAGGGGGCAGGGACAATGAGCAGTTCTTC	CASSVGGGRDNEQFF
TRBV18	.	.	TRBJ2-1	TGTGCCAGCTCACCTGGGCAGGGCTCCTACAATGAGCAGTTCTTC	CASSPGQGSYNEQFF
TRBV29-1	TRBD2	.	TRBJ2-1	TGCAGCGGGGTCCTAGCGGGAGTTAATGAGCAGTTCTTC	CSGVLAGVNEQFF
TRBV6-1	TRBD1	once	TRBJ2-7	TGTGCCAGCATCTTTGCCCGCGCAGGGGGCTACGAGCAGTACTTC	CASIFARAGGYEQYF
TRBV11-2	.	.	TRBJ2-3	TGTGCCAGCAGCTTCCCTGGCCCTAGCACAGATACGCAGTATTTT	CASSFPGPSTDTQYF
TRBV5-1	TRBD1	.	TRBJ2-4	TGCGCCAGCAGCTTCGGACAGGGCACCGACATTCAGTACTTC	CASSFGQGTDIQYF
TRBV9	TRBD1	once	TRBJ2-3	TGTGCCAGCAGCGTAGCCAGGGGGTGGGATACGCAGTATTTT	CASSVARGWDTQYF
TRBV7-9	TRBD1	.	TRBJ1-2	TGTGCCAGCAGCTTCTTCCCGGACAGGGGGGAGGGCTACACCTTC	CASSFFPDRGEGYTF
TRBV11-3	TRBD1	.	TRBJ2-7	TGTGCCAGCAGCCCTGGGACAGGGGACAGCTACGAGCAGTACTTC	CASSPGTGDSYEQYF
TRBV29-1	.	.	TRBJ2-3	TGCAGCGTTGACGGGATGCGGGGTGATACGCAGTATTTT	CSVDGMRGDTQYF
TRBV9	.	.	TRBJ2-1	TGTGCCAGCAGCCCCAGTATGGGGATTTTTGATGAGCAGTTCTTC	CASSPSMGIFDEQFF
TRBV10-3	.	.	TRBJ2-3	TGTGCCATCAGTGAGTCGATTGCAGGGGGGACAGATACGCAGTATTTT	CAISESIAGGTDTQYF
TRBV6-5	.	.	TRBJ1-5	TGTGCCAGCGCGGCGGGTAGCAATCAGCCCCAGCATTTT	CASAAGSNQPQHF
TRBV20-1	.	.	TRBJ2-1	TGCAGTGCTAAACTCAATGAGCAGTTCTTC	CSAKLNEQFF
TRBV6-5	.	.	TRBJ1-2	TGTGCCAGCCTGGCGAGGGGAGCTAACTATGGCTACACCTTC	CASLARGANYGYTF
TRBV2	TRBD2	.	TRBJ2-7	TGTGCCAGCAGCCCGGGACTAGCGGGAGTGAACGAGCAGTACTTC	CASSPGLAGVNEQYF
TRBV5-1	.	few	TRBJ1-5	TGCGCCAGCAGCTTGAGTTCTAATAGCAATCAGCCCCAGCATTTT	CASSLSSNSNQPQHF
TRBV5-1	.	.	TRBJ1-4	TGCGCCAGCAGCCTGGGTAATCCCAATGAAAAACTGTTTTTT	CASSLGNPNEKLFF
TRBV27	TRBD2	.	TRBJ2-1	TGTGCCAGCAGTTTACGGGGACTAGCGGGCTCCTACAATGAGCAGTTCTTC	CASSLRGLAGSYNEQFF
TRBV28	.	.	TRBJ1-2	TGTGCCAGCAGTTTTGGGGGGGGCTATGGCTACACCTTC	CASSFGGGYGYTF
TRBV9	.	.	TRBJ2-7	TGTGCCAGCAGCGTTCTAGGTAATGGTGAGCAGTACTTC	CASSVLGNGEQYF
TRBV6-1	.	.	TRBJ2-1	TGTGCCAGCATTATCCCGTACAATGAGCAGTTCTTC	CASIIPYNEQFF
TRBV7-2	TRBD1	.	TRBJ2-7	TGTGCCAGCAGGAAAACAGGGGGCCACGAGCAGTACTTC	CASRKTGGHEQYF
TRBV9	TRBD1	.	TRBJ2-7	TGTGCCAGCAGCCCAAGACAGGGGCCGGCCTACGAGCAGTACTTC	CASSPRQGPAYEQYF
TRBV7-2	.	.	TRBJ2-7	TGTGCCAGCAGCTTAGAACCGCCCTACGAGCAGTACTTC	CASSLEPPYEQYF
TRBV15	TRBD1	.	TRBJ2-3	TGTGCCACCAGCAGGGGACTCGTGGGACAGGGTCGCACAGATACGCAGTATTTT	CATSRGLVGQGRTDTQYF
TRBV7-6	TRBD2	.	TRBJ2-5	TGTGCCAGCAGCTTGCCGGGACTAGGAGAGACCCAGTACTTC	CASSLPGLGETQYF
TRBV6-5	TRBD1	.	TRBJ1-1	TGTGCCAGCAGTTACGCAGGGGGAGGAAACACTGAAGCTTTCTTT	CASSYAGGGNTEAFF
TRBV10-3	.	.	TRBJ1-2	TGTGCCATCAGTGAAGTGGGGGTGACTGGTAATGGCTACACCTTC	CAISEVGVTGNGYTF
TRBV28	.	.	TRBJ1-5	TGTGCCAGCAGCTTTCGGACAGTGGGCAATCAGCCCCAGCATTTT	CASSFRTVGNQPQHF
TRBV28	TRBD1	.	TRBJ2-3	TGTGCCAGCAGTTTATGGGGGACAGGAGTAGGGAGCACAGATACGCAGTATTTT	CASSLWGTGVGSTDTQYF
TRBV5-1	TRBD1	.	TRBJ2-7	TGCGCCAGCAGCTTGAGGGCACCGGGACAGGGAATAAAGTACGAGCAGTACTTC	CASSLRAPGQGIKYEQYF
TRBV19	.	.	TRBJ1-4	TGTGCCAGTAGTATAGTGAAAGTTGCAACTAATGAAAAACTGTTTTTT	CASSIVKVATNEKLFF
TRBV6-1	.	.	TRBJ1-2	TGTGCCAGCAGTGAAGCGTCGGTCCTCTATGGCTACACCTTC	CASSEASVLYGYTF
TRBV30	.	.	TRBJ2-7	TGTGCCTGGAGGACTAGGTCCTACGAGCAGTACTTC	CAWRTRSYEQYF
TRBV29-1	.	.	TRBJ1-1	TGCAGCGTTGTACGGGGATTGAACACTGAAGCTTTCTTT	CSVVRGLNTEAFF
TRBV6-1	.	.	TRBJ2-5	TGTGCCAGCAGCGTAGCGCATGAGACCCAGTACTTC	CASSVAHETQYF
TRBV4-1	.	.	TRBJ1-4	TGCGCCAGCAGAGGAGGCGGGATCAATGAAAAACTGTTTTTT	CASRGGGINEKLFF
TRBV27	TRBD1	.	TRBJ2-1	TGTGCCAGCAGTTTATTGGGACAGTCCCTAGGGAGTGAGCAGTTCTTC	CASSLLGQSLGSEQFF
TRBV28	.	.	TRBJ1-2	TGTGCCAGCAGCTACTATGGCTACACCTTC	CASSYYGYTF
TRBV5-1	.	.	TRBJ1-1	TGCGCCAGCAGCTCTTTAGGGGCAGGGACTGAAGCTTTCTTT	CASSSLGAGTEAFF
TRBV5-1	TRBD1	.	TRBJ1-4	TGCGCCAGCAGCTTGGGGACAGGGTGGAATGAAAAACTGTTTTTT	CASSLGTGWNEKLFF
TRBV7-9	.	.	TRBJ2-1	TGTGCCAGCAGCTTACGCGGGTATTCCTACAATGAGCAGTTCTTC	CASSLRGYSYNEQFF
TRBV19	.	.	TRBJ1-5	TGTGCCAGTGTTTTCCCCGTCGGGCCCACTAGCAATCAGCCCCAGCATTTT	CASVFPVGPTSNQPQHF
TRBV7-9	.	.	TRBJ1-3	TGTGCCAGCAGCCTCTTTGAAGGGGATTACGGAAACACCATATATTTT	CASSLFEGDYGNTIYF
TRBV7-3	.	.	TRBJ2-2	TGTGCCAGCAGTCCGTTTGGTGGTACAAACACCGGGGAGCTGTTTTTT	CASSPFGGTNTGELFF
TRBV25-1	.	.	TRBJ2-6	TGTGCCAGCAGTGATCCGGGATTAGGACGCCCTGGGGCCAACGTCCTGACTTTC	CASSDPGLGRPGANVLTF
TRBV18	TRBD1	.	TRBJ2-1	TGTGCCAGCTCAGGGACAGGGTGGTATGAGCAGTTCTTC	CASSGTGWYEQFF
TRBV18	.	.	TRBJ2-5	TGTGCCAGCTCAATGGGCAGGGGCCAAGAGACCCAGTACTTC	CASSMGRGQETQYF
TRBV6-1	TRBD2	.	TRBJ2-7	TGTGCCAGCAGTAGGACTAGCTCTTACCACGAGCAGTACTTC	CASSRTSSYHEQYF
TRBV15	TRBD1	.	TRBJ1-1	TGTGCCACCAGCAGATGGGGACAGCAGAACACTGAAGCTTTCTTT	CATSRWGQQNTEAFF
TRBV18	.	.	TRBJ1-1	TGTGCCAGCTCACCACGGGGGGAAGGCACTGAAGCTTTCTTT	CASSPRGEGTEAFF